The 30 T cell receptor beta chains below were found in one sample sequenced in a study of response to subunit inactivated influenza vaccine. TCRdb redid the calling of the RT-PCR reads with MiXCR, one entry per CDR3 protein. Seen here are hundreds of thousands of distinct CDR3 sequences, around 11% observed once, and the top ten hold more than 9.5%. This sample was also put to use in a study of T cells expressing NK-cell markers. This second study notes: Libraries used 5'RACE template switching adding universal primer site and UMIs.

This specimen was PBMCs from blood, taken on the day of vaccination. These receptor sequences come from a man in his fifties or sixties who received an inactivated influenza vaccine.

V is TRBV12-3 or TRBV12-4 and J is TRBJ2-3, with D possibly being TRBD1 or TRBD2 (5 bases each). The CDR3 has 15 amino acids. Deletions cut 6 bases from V and 4 bases from J, with 17 bases between. Here the CDR3 reads CASRLSGRTSDTQYF. Here the CDR3 DNA reads TGTGCCAGCAGACTTTCGGGACGGACGTCAGATACGCAGTATTTT.

This clonotype was counted a few times. The chain combines TRBV10-3 with TRBJ2-5, with a weak D call TRBD1 (6 bases). This CDR3 has 14 amino acids. The V gene lost 6 bases and the J gene lost 2 bases, with 13 bases spanning the gap. Germline values: CDR1 ENHRY, CDR2 SYGVKD. The CDR3 region has the DNA TGTGCCATCAGGCCCCGGGACACTCAAGAGACCCAGTACTTC. Its protein product is CAIRPRDTQETQYF.

This clonotype was observed a handful of times. V is TRBV12-3 or TRBV12-4 and J is TRBJ1-5, with D tentatively TRBD1 (5 bases). V lost 2 bases, J lost 7 bases, and 9 bases lay in between. The length of the CDR3 is 13 residues. The DNA of the CDR3 is TGTGCCAGCAGTTTAAAAGGGGCGCAGCCCCAGCATTTT. Its translation is CASSLKGAQPQHF.

This clonotype was counted a few times. The rearrangement links TRBV19 to TRBJ2-1, with a weak D call TRBD2 (6 bases). The CDR3 spans 17 residues. Germline CDR1 reads LNHDA; CDR2 reads SQIVND (reference sequence). The V end lost 3 bases, the J end lost 0 bases, and 15 bases lay between the germline ends. As DNA, the CDR3 is TGTGCCAGTAGTATCCCCCGGAGGGCGGGCTCCTACAATGAGCAGTTCTTC. Its protein product is CASSIPRRAGSYNEQFF.

In this sample, this clonotype turned up a few times. This chain uses TRBV6-1 with TRBJ2-1, with 8 bases fitting TRBD1. In germline, CDR1 is MNHNS, CDR2 SASEGT. This CDR3 region has 14 residues. Trimming removed 2 bases from V and 8 bases from J; junction bases left unmatched: 5. CDR3 DNA: TGTGCCAGCAGTGAACTTGGCAGGGGGCATGAGCAGTTCTTC. This encodes CASSELGRGHEQFF.

This clonotype has a handful of counts. The chain is built from TRBV6-2 or TRBV6-3 and TRBJ2-1, with 8 bases fitting TRBD2. V shed 0 bases, J shed 9 bases, and the junction held 7 bases outside the gene matches. In germline, CDR1 is MNHEY, CDR2 SVGEGT. This CDR3 has 15 amino acids. This CDR3 reads CASSYSERGLSEQFF. The CDR3, as DNA: TGTGCCAGCAGTTACTCGGAGCGGGGGCTAAGTGAGCAGTTCTTC.

The J gene is TRBJ2-2, the V gene TRBV5-1, with TRBD2 matching over 7 bases. The CDR3 is made up of 17 amino acids. The trim removed 6 bases at V and 0 bases at J, leaving 11 bases unmatched. CDR1 is SGHRS and CDR2 is YFSETQ in the germline V gene. CDR3 amino acids: CASTTEAGSPNTGELFF. The CDR3 coding sequence is TGCGCCAGCACCACGGAAGCGGGAAGTCCGAACACCGGGGAGCTGTTTTTT.

This clonotype has more than one count but fewer than ten. The CDR3 loop reads CSVRDLNTEAFF. The CDR3 DNA sequence: TGCAGCGTTCGGGACTTAAACACTGAAGCTTTCTTT. The chain couples TRBV29-1 to TRBJ1-1; D perhaps matches TRBD1 (5 bases). Germline loops: CDR1 SQVTM, CDR2 ANQGSEA. The CDR3 loop spans 12 amino acids. Trimming pared 5 bases from V and 2 bases from J, leaving 9 bases between.

This chain uses TRBV27 with TRBJ2-7; D unclear. This CDR3 has 13 amino acids. V lost 5 bases, J lost 0 bases, and 8 bases lay in between. CDR1 and CDR2 (germline): MNHEY, SMNVEV (reference sequence). The CDR3 reads CASSMLSSYEQYF. DNA for the CDR3: TGTGCCAGCAGTATGCTTAGCTCCTACGAGCAGTACTTC.

V usage is TRBV4-3 and J usage is TRBJ2-2; D gene unclear. Germline CDR1 is LGHNA and CDR2 is YSLEER. This CDR3 has 16 amino acids. Trimming took 0 bases from V and 1 from J, leaving 9 bases between them. CDR3 bases: TGCGCCAGCAGCCAAGATCTCTATAGGAACACCGGGGAGCTGTTTTTT. This encodes CASSQDLYRNTGELFF.

The V and J genes are TRBV2 and TRBJ2-3; no clear D. Trimming shortened V by 7 bases and J by 3 bases, and 5 bases separated the two germline ends. The V gene's germline CDR1 is SNHLY and CDR2 FYNNEI. The CDR3 totals 11 residues. CDR3 nucleotides: TGTGCCAGCAAAGAAACAGATACGCAGTATTTT. As protein: CASKETDTQYF.

Many counts were recorded for this clonotype. The CDR3 DNA reads as TGTGCCAGCAACTACGGGGGGACTGGAAACACCATATATTTT. Its translation is CASNYGGTGNTIYF. This chain links TRBV12-3 or TRBV12-4 with TRBJ1-3, with D maybe TRBD1 (5 bases). V lost 7 bases and J 2 bases, leaving 12 bases between the germline ends. The CDR3 runs 14 residues.

This clonotype was observed a few times. The chain is built from TRBV19 and TRBJ1-5; D ambiguous. Germline values: CDR1 LNHDA, CDR2 SQIVND (reference sequence). The V end was cut by 6 bases, the J end by 8 bases, with 14 bases between. There are 13 residues in the CDR3. CDR3 nucleotide sequence: TGTGCCAGTAGCACGACTGCCTCAAAGCCCCAGCATTTT. Protein: CASSTTASKPQHF.

This clonotype showed up just a few times. V and J are TRBV4-2 and TRBJ2-1; no reliable D call. The CDR3 has 13 residues. Germline V gene data show CDR1 as LGHNA and CDR2 as YNFKEQ. Trimming stripped 0 bases from V and 4 bases from J, with 4 bases between. The CDR3 region has the DNA TGTGCCAGCAGCCAAGAGAATTACAATGAGCAGTTCTTC. This codes for CASSQENYNEQFF.

V usage is TRBV27 and J usage is TRBJ2-3; the D gene is possibly TRBD2 (5 bases). The germline gives CDR1 MNHEY, CDR2 SMNVEV (reference sequence). This CDR3 has 15 amino acids. The ends were cut back, 2 bases at V and 2 bases at J, with 11 bases in the middle. CDR3 in amino acids: CASSLGDRDTDTQYF. As DNA, the CDR3 is TGTGCCAGCAGTTTAGGTGATCGGGACACAGATACGCAGTATTTT.

A single count supports this clonotype. The chain carries TRBV12-3 or TRBV12-4 and TRBJ2-6, with 9 bases that match TRBD1. The CDR3 length is 19 residues. V lost 1 base and J lost 0; bases outside the gene matches: 7. The chain's CDR3 is CASSLGTGVWISGANVLTF. In DNA, the CDR3 is TGTGCCAGCAGTTTAGGGACAGGGGTTTGGATCTCTGGGGCCAACGTCCTGACTTTC.

V is TRBV6-5 and J is TRBJ1-5; no firm D call. The CDR3 consists of 14 residues. Germline V lookup: CDR1 MNHEY, CDR2 SVGAGI. V was trimmed by 0 bases and J by 4 bases, leaving 7 bases between them. The CDR3 DNA reads TGTGCCAGCAGTTACTCGGGTGAGAATCAGCCCCAGCATTTT. Amino acids: CASSYSGENQPQHF.

The V call is TRBV5-8, the J call TRBJ2-2; 8 bases fit TRBD1. With 2 bases clipped from V and 7 bases from J, the junction kept 13 bases outside the gene matches. Germline CDR1 SGHTS, CDR2 YDEGEE. This CDR3 spans 17 amino acids. The CDR3 nucleotides are TGTGCCAGCAGCTTTTCGCTACACAGGGGGAGCGGCGGGGAGCTGTTTTTT. As protein: CASSFSLHRGSGGELFF.

The rearrangement uses TRBV6-6 and TRBJ2-1; no firm D call. This CDR3 is 12 amino acids long. Trimming left V 2 bases short and J 4 bases short, with 3 bases between. Germline CDR1 reads MNHNY; CDR2 reads SVGAGI (reference sequence). The DNA for the CDR3 is TGTGCCAGCAGTTACCTTTACAATGAGCAGTTCTTC. Residues: CASSYLYNEQFF.

J is TRBJ1-1 and V is TRBV12-3 or TRBV12-4; maybe TRBD1 (6 bases). The CDR3 extends over 14 amino acids. Trimming left V 1 base short and J 6 bases short, with 12 bases between. The CDR3 coding sequence is TGTGCCAGCAGTTTAGAGTTCCCAGGGGCTGAAGCTTTCTTT. This encodes CASSLEFPGAEAFF.

This clonotype was found a few times. V is TRBV9 and J is TRBJ2-1; 8 bases agree with TRBD1. The J segment lost 0 bases and the V segment lost 3 bases, leaving 5 bases of the junction unmatched. Germline V gene data show CDR1 as SGDLS and CDR2 as YYNGEE. The CDR3 length is 16 residues. Here the CDR3 reads CASSAQGASSYNEQFF. CDR3 DNA: TGTGCCAGCAGCGCTCAGGGGGCTAGCTCCTACAATGAGCAGTTCTTC.

The V and J genes are TRBV30 and TRBJ2-7, with D perhaps being TRBD1 or TRBD2 (5 bases each). From germline, CDR1 is GTSNPN and CDR2 SVGIG (reference sequence). The V and J ends lost 5 bases and 1 base respectively, with 9 bases between them. This CDR3 has 12 amino acids. DNA for the CDR3: TGTGCCTGGGCAGGGAGTTCCTACGAGCAGTACTTC. Its protein is CAWAGSSYEQYF.

The chain carries TRBV12-3 or TRBV12-4 and TRBJ2-2; a possible D gene is TRBD1 (6 bases). Trimming removed 6 bases from V and 7 bases from J, with 18 bases in between. CDR3 length equals 15 residues. As DNA, the CDR3 is TGTGCCAGCAGCCGTGGGGCAGGGGCGGTCGGGGAGCTGTTTTTT. Translation: CASSRGAGAVGELFF.

This clonotype was counted ten times or more. The V gene is TRBV4-3, the J gene TRBJ1-2; D remains ambiguous. Looked up from germline, CDR1 is LGHNA and CDR2 is YSLEER. The CDR3 has 16 amino acids. V lost 0 bases, J lost 8 bases, and 19 bases lay in between. This CDR3 reads CASSQEQSSLVEGYTF. CDR3 nucleotide sequence: TGCGCCAGCAGCCAAGAACAGTCGAGCCTCGTTGAAGGCTACACCTTC.

This clonotype occurred many times. V is TRBV20-1 and J is TRBJ1-1; perhaps TRBD1 as D (6 bases). CDR1 DFQATT and CDR2 SNEGSKA come from the germline V gene (reference sequence). V dropped 0 bases and J dropped 9 bases, with 11 bases sitting between them. This CDR3 region has 12 residues. The CDR3 region is CSARDTGRQAFF. DNA for the CDR3: TGCAGTGCTAGAGATACAGGGCGGCAAGCTTTCTTT.

This clonotype was counted a few times. The chain joins TRBV9 to TRBJ2-7; 9 nucleotides align to TRBD2. Germline V gene lookup returns CDR1 SGDLS and CDR2 YYNGEE. CDR3 length: 16 residues. The V and J ends lost 4 bases and 4 bases, in that order; junction bases with no gene match: 12. In DNA, the CDR3 is TGTGCCAGCAGCAATAATGCAGCGGGAGGTTCATACGAGCAGTACTTC. This gives the protein CASSNNAAGGSYEQYF.

In this sample, this clonotype turned up many times. J is TRBJ2-3 and V is TRBV12-3 or TRBV12-4; D remains unclear. The germline V and J ends were trimmed by 2 bases and 4 bases, with 7 bases remaining between them. The CDR3 covers 13 residues. This chain's CDR3 is CASSLRRADTQYF. The CDR3 DNA follows: TGTGCCAGCAGTTTACGTAGGGCAGATACGCAGTATTTT.

Only a few counts were recorded for this clonotype. This sequence joins TRBV5-1 and TRBJ2-7, with D unclear. The V end was cut by 3 bases, the J end by 2 bases, with 12 bases between. From germline, CDR1 is SGHRS and CDR2 YFSETQ. CDR3 length equals 14 residues. CDR3 sequence: CASSSGAVPYEQYF. CDR3 sequence (DNA): TGCGCCAGCAGCTCCGGCGCAGTTCCCTACGAGCAGTACTTC.

Only a few counts were recorded for this clonotype. As DNA, the CDR3 is TGTGCCAGCAGCGTAGGACTAGCGGGAGGGCGGACCTACAATGAGCAGTTCTTC. This translates into CASSVGLAGGRTYNEQFF. The V gene is TRBV9, the J gene TRBJ2-1; 14 nucleotides line up with TRBD2. CDR3 length: 18 residues. Germline loops: CDR1 SGDLS, CDR2 YYNGEE. The V and J ends lost 0 bases and 2 bases, in that order; junction bases with no gene match: 4.

The chain is built from TRBV7-2 and TRBJ2-6; D is uncertain. The germline gives CDR1 SGHTA, CDR2 FQGNSA. Trimming removed 7 bases from V and 0 bases from J, with 7 bases in between. The CDR3 consists of 14 residues. Written as DNA, the CDR3 is TGTGCCAGCACCAGTAGCTCTGGGGCCAACGTCCTGACTTTC. Its protein is CASTSSSGANVLTF.